This TCR beta chain was identified in a study of T cell responses to AZD1222 COVID-19 vaccine. Assay: immunoSEQ multiplex PCR; the TCRdb copy retains only in-frame clones and omits some. The data contain 70,000 to 85,000 clones, about nine tenths of them singletons. The sequencing used peripheral blood, collected on day 0 of AZD1222 vaccination. The TCR sequence derives from an adult in good health.

The CDR3 sequence is CASSLEAGDAYNEQFF. CDR3 nucleotide sequence: TGTGCCAGCAGCTTAGAGGCGGGAGACGCCTACAATGAGCAGTTCTTC. The rearrangement uses TRBV7-6 and TRBJ2-1; 7 positions agree with TRBD2. The junction had 5 bases not matched to a gene; V was cut back by 1 base and J by 2 bases. This CDR3 has 16 amino acids. From germline, CDR1 is SGHVS and CDR2 FNYEAQ.